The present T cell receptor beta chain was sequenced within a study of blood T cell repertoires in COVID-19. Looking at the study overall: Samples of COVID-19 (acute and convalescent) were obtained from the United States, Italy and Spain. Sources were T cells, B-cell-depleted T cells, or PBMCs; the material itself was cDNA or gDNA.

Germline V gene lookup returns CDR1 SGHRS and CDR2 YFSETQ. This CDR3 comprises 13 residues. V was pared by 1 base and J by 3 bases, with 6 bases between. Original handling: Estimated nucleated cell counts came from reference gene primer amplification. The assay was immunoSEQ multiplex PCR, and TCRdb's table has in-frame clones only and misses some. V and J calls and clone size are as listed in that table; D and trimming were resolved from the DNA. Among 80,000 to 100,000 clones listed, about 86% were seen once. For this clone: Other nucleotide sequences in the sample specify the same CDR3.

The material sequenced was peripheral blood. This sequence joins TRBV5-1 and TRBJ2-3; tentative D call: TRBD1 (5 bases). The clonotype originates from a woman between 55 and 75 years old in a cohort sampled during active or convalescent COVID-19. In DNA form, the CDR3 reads TGCGCCAGCAGCTTGCAGGGAACAGATACGCAGTATTTT. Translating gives CASSLQGTDTQYF.